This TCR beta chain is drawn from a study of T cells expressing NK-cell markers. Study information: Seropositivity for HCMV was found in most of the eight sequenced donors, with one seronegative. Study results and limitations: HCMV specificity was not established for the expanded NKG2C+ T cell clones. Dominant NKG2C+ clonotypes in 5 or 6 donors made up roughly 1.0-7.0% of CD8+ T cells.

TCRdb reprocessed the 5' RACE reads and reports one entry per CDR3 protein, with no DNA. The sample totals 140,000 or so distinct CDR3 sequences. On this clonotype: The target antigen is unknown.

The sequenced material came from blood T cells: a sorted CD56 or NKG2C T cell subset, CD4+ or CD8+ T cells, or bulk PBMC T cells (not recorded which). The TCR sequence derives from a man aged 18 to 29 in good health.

The chain's CDR3 is CSAGTSGNKFPYF. This chain links TRBV29-1 with TRBJ2-5; TCRdb's D call, TRBD2, is unchecked because there is no DNA. CDR3 length: 13 residues. From germline, CDR1 is SQVTM and CDR2 ANQGSEA.